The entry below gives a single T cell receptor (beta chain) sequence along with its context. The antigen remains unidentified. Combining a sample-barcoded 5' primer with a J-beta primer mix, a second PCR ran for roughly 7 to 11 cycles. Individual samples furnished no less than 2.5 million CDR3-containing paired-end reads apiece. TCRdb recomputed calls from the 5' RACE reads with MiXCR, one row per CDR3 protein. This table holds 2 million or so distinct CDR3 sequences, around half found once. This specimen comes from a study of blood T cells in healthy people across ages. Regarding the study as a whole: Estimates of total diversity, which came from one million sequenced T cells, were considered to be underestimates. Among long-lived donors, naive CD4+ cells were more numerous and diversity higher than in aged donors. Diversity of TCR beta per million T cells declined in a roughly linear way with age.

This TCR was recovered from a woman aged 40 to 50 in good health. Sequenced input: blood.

Here the CDR3 DNA reads TGCGCCAGCAAGGGGGGTTCAGATACGCAGTATTTT. It is translated as CASKGGSDTQYF. The chain joins TRBV5-1 to TRBJ2-3; D tentatively fits TRBD1 or TRBD2 (6 bases each). Germline V CDR1 and CDR2: SGHRS, YFSETQ. The CDR3 extends over 12 amino acids. The V and J ends lost 6 bases and 4 bases respectively, with 9 bases between them.